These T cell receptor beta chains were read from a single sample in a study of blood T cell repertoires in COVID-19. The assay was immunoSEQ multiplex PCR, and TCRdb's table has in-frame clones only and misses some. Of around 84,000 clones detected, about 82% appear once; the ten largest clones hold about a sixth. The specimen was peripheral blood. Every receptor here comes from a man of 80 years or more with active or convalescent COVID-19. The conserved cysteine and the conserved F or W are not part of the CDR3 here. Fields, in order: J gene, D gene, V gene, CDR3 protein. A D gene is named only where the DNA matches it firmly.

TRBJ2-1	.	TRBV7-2	ASSPFYNEQF
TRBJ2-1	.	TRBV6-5	ASSSESQGSEQF
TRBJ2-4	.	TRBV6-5	ASILQPLAKNIQY
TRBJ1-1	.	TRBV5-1	ASSLGTTGRGNTEAF
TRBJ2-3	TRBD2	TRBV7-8	ASSPLSLLAATTSTQY
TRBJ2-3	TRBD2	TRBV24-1	ATSERTRYRTDTQY
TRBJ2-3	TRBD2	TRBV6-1	ASSEGKRGLTDTQY
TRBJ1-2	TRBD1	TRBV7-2	ASSSQGAPGYGYT
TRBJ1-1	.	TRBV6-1	ASSERWDSSGGAF
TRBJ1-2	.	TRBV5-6	ASSLVQALGYGYT
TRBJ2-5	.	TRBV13	ASSFRRGQGSGETQY
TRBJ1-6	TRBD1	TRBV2	ASGQENNSPLH
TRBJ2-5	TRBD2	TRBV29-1	SVLGTSGGETQY
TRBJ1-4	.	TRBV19	ASSMPPGGFSEKLF
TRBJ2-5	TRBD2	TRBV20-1	SASSGAGGRQETQY
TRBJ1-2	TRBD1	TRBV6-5	ASTGTGGSLSGYT
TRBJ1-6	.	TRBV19	ASTDPRGGLLH
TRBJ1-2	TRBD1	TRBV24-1	ATRRDRNYGYT
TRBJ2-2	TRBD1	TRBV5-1	ASSTFTGGHGELF
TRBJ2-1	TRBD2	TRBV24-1	ATRTGTSGPGEQF
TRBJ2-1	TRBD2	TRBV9	ASSTSGRYNEQF
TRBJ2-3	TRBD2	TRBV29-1	SVEDRLAGVPDTQY
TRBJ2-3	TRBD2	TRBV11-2	ASRSGITQY
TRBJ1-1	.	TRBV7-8	ASSLVPDTEAF
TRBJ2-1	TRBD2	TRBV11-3	ASLGGRGGEQF